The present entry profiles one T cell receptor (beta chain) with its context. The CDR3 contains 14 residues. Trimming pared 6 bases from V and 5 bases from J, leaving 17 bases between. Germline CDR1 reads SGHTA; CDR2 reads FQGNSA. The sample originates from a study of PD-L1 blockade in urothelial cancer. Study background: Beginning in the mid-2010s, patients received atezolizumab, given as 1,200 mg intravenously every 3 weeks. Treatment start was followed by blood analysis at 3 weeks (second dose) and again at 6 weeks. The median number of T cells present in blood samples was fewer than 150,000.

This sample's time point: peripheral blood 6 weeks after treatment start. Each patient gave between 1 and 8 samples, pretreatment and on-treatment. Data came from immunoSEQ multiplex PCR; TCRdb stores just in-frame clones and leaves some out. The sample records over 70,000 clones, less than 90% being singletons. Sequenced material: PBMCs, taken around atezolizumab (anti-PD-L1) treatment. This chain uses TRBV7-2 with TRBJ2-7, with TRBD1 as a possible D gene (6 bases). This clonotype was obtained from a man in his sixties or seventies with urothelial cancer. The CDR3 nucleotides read TGTGCCAGCAGAACTACAGGGTATGGGGACGAGCAGTACTTC. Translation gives CASRTTGYGDEQYF.